Sequencing of this T cell receptor (beta chain) was carried out in a study of human CD8 memory T cell subsets. Scientists made TCR beta libraries using UMI-labeled 5' RACE. Using the 5' RACE reads, TCRdb records one entry per CDR3 protein without DNA. The table lists thousands of distinct CDR3 sequences. Germline lookup yields CDR1 LNHDA and CDR2 SQIVND (reference sequence). The CDR3 has 14 residues. The term TPEX covered CCR7+ PD-1+ TIGIT+ early memory CD8+ T cells that had exhausted-like traits. Total CD8+ T cells were enriched by a separation that was negative and magnetic. The chain couples TRBV19 to TRBJ2-7; checking the TCRdb D call of TRBD1 is not possible without DNA. The TCR comes from a human donor in good health. The sample was CD8+ T cells from PBMCs. CDR3 loop: CASNPGTNLYEQYF.